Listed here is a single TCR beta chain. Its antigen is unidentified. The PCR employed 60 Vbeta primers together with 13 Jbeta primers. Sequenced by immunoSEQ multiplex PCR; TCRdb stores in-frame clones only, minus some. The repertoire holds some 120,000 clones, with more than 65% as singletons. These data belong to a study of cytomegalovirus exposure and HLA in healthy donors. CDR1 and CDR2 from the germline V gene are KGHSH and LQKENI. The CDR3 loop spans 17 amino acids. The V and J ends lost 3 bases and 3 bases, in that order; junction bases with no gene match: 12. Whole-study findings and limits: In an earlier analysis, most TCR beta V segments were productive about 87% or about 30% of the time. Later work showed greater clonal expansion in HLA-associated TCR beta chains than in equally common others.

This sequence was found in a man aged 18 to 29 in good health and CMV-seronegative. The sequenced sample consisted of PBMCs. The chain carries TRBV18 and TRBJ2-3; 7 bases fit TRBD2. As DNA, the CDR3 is TGTGCCAGCTCACCGAAGATCCTAGCGGCTGGGACAGATACGCAGTATTTT. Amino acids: CASSPKILAAGTDTQYF. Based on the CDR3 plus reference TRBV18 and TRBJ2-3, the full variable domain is NAGVMQNPRHLVRRRGQEARLRCSPMKGHSHVYWYRQLPEEGLKFMVYLQKENIIDESGMPKERFSAEFPKEGPSILRIQQVVRGDSAAYFCASSPKILAAGTDTQYFGPGTRLTVL.